This T cell receptor beta chain came from a study of T cells in Graves' hyperthyroidism and ophthalmopathy. The CDR3 covers 15 residues. The germline CDR1 and CDR2 sequences are MDHEN and SYDVKM. Trimming pared 5 bases from V and 2 bases from J, leaving 13 bases between. In its sample, this clonotype was seen a few times. Its antigen is currently unknown. This sequence may be a read error, since a much larger clone differs from it by one base. The TCR beta CDR3 regions underwent amplification using RNA transcripts as the source. HTBI primers were used for first-round RT-PCR of the TCR CDR3. A single record per CDR3 protein comes from TCRdb applying MiXCR to the multiplex PCR reads. The table has a few hundred thousand distinct CDR3 sequences, around an eighth seen once. Source material for PBMCs was about 10 ml fresh peripheral blood. Findings and caveats of the study: Most expanded thyroid clonotypes above 0.001 also appeared in blood. A model of 13 V-J features distinguished ophthalmopathy from stable hyperthyroidism.

This receptor was obtained from a man aged 30 to 45 with Graves' hyperthyroidism that later progressed to Graves' ophthalmopathy. V usage is TRBV28 and J usage is TRBJ1-5; no clear D gene. Sample: blood. The CDR3 sequence: CASSHRAVRNQPQHF. The CDR3 DNA is TGTGCCAGCAGTCACCGAGCAGTGCGCAATCAGCCCCAGCATTTT.